This TCR beta chain was captured in a study of radiotherapy plus CTLA-4 blockade in lung cancer. Study conclusions and caveats: Reports identified early blood T cell clone dynamics, with interferon-beta, as the best response predictor.

V was cut by 4 bases and J by 0 bases, with 10 bases left in between. There are 15 residues in the CDR3. Germline lookup yields CDR1 SGDLS and CDR2 YYNGEE. The repertoire was sequenced with immunoSEQ multiplex PCR; TCRdb's copy has only in-frame clones and lacks some. The sample includes 30,000 to 35,000 clones, 70% to 85% of them seen just once. Turning to this clone: Its antigen is not known.

The rearrangement links TRBV9 to TRBJ1-4; D is possibly TRBD1 (6 bases). This TCR came from a human donor with non-small cell lung cancer who had stable disease on radiotherapy plus ipilimumab. Sequencing was performed on peripheral blood, taken from a patient treated with radiotherapy plus ipilimumab. The CDR3 reads CASSTGITTNEKLFF. The CDR3 DNA reads TGTGCCAGCAGCACAGGGATAACAACTAATGAAAAACTGTTTTTT.